A single sample is the source of the 10 T cell receptor beta chains below, sequenced in a study of radiotherapy plus CTLA-4 blockade in lung cancer. Generated by immunoSEQ multiplex PCR, the TCRdb table keeps only in-frame clones and is missing some. The profile covers fewer than 55,000 clones, with around 77% appearing a single time and over 2.5% taken by the ten largest. The input for sequencing was peripheral blood, taken from a patient treated with radiotherapy plus ipilimumab. Source of these receptors: a human donor with non-small cell lung cancer whose response to radiotherapy plus ipilimumab could not be evaluated.

This chain links TRBV18 with TRBJ2-5, with 7 positions matching TRBD1. Germline V gene sequence: CDR1 KGHSH, CDR2 LQKENI. The CDR3 totals 15 residues. V gave up 3 bases and J gave up 3 bases; unmatched junction bases: 7. CDR3 nucleotides: TGTGCCAGCTCACCTCCGGGACAGCGGAAAGAGACCCAGTACTTC. As protein: CASSPPGQRKETQYF.

This chain links TRBV7-6 with TRBJ2-1, with TRBD2 matching 12 bases. Looked up from germline, CDR1 is SGHVS and CDR2 is FNYEAQ. The junction had 5 bases not matched to a gene; V was cut back by 6 bases and J by 2 bases. This CDR3 has 16 residues. The CDR3 DNA sequence: TGTGCCAGCAGTTTCGGACTAGCGGGAACCTACAATGAGCAGTTCTTC. This sequence encodes CASSFGLAGTYNEQFF. Combining the CDR3 with reference TRBV7-6 and TRBJ2-1 gives the whole variable domain GAGVSQSPRYKVTKRGQDVALRCDPISGHVSLYWYRQALGQGPEFLTYFNYEAQQDKSGLPNDRFSAERPEGSISTLTIQRTEQRDSAMYRCASSFGLAGTYNEQFFGPGTRLTVL.

Only a few counts were recorded for this clone. This chain joins TRBV28 and TRBJ2-7, with a possible D match to TRBD2 (6 bases). Germline V gene sequence: CDR1 MDHEN, CDR2 SYDVKM. The V end lost 4 bases, the J end lost 7 bases, and 17 bases lay between the germline ends. CDR3 length: 14 amino acids. The CDR3 reads CASSYPVPGREQYF. The DNA for the CDR3 is TGTGCCAGCAGTTATCCGGTGCCGGGGAGGGAGCAGTACTTC.

This clone was observed a handful of times. V and J are TRBV6-5 and TRBJ1-2; the D is unclear. The germline CDR1 and CDR2 sequences are MNHEY and SVGAGI. The CDR3 length is 14 residues. Trimming removed 6 bases from V and 1 base from J, with 12 bases in between. The CDR3 sequence: CASRPGGGNYGYTF. The DNA for the CDR3 is TGTGCCAGCAGACCGGGAGGTGGTAACTATGGCTACACCTTC.

The chain has TRBV5-1 and TRBJ1-4; a weak D match, TRBD1 (5 bases). The germline gives CDR1 SGHRS, CDR2 YFSETQ. The CDR3 is 14 amino acids. V lost 3 bases, J lost 5 bases, and 11 bases lay in between. The CDR3 spells CASSSGTPNEKLFF. Written as DNA, the CDR3 is TGCGCCAGCAGCTCAGGGACTCCCAATGAAAAACTGTTTTTT.

This clone has a single count. V usage is TRBV6-5 and J usage is TRBJ1-4; 8 positions match TRBD1. This CDR3 has 15 amino acids. Germline V CDR1 and CDR2: MNHEY, SVGAGI. V was clipped by 4 bases and J by 7 bases; unmatched bases: 8. CDR3 DNA: TGTGCCAGCAGTTTCGGAACAGGGGGACTTGAAAAACTGTTTTTT. Protein: CASSFGTGGLEKLFF.

This clone was seen a handful of times. The CDR3 is CASSESSRDTEAFF. CDR3 DNA: TGTGCCAGCAGCGAGTCCAGCAGGGACACTGAAGCTTTCTTT. The chain has TRBV9 and TRBJ1-1; possibly TRBD1 for D (5 bases). Germline assignment: CDR1 SGDLS and CDR2 YYNGEE. V dropped 3 bases and J dropped 3 bases, with 12 bases sitting between them. This CDR3 contains 14 residues.

The chain employs TRBV18 and TRBJ1-2; 7 nucleotides line up with TRBD1. V was pared by 2 bases and J by 0 bases, with 3 bases of the junction left unmatched. Germline CDR1 KGHSH, CDR2 LQKENI. This CDR3 has 15 amino acids. CDR3 sequence: CASSPGDSPNYGYTF. The CDR3 DNA follows: TGTGCCAGCTCACCAGGGGACAGCCCTAACTATGGCTACACCTTC.

The V gene is TRBV18, the J gene TRBJ1-2; TRBD1 matches 12 bases. The CDR3 length is 19 residues. V dropped 5 bases and J dropped 0; count of bases not matched to a gene: 13. The germline gives CDR1 KGHSH, CDR2 LQKENI. The CDR3 protein is CASSSLGQGALPTNYGYTF. CDR3 DNA sequence: TGTGCCAGCTCATCCCTGGGACAGGGGGCCCTTCCGACTAACTATGGCTACACCTTC.

Here the CDR3 DNA reads TGTGCCAGCAGTTCTTCTACGGGGGGGCCTATAGATACGCAGTATTTT. It encodes CASSSSTGGPIDTQYF. The V call is TRBV28, the J call TRBJ2-3; 8 bases agree with TRBD2. The CDR3 extends over 16 amino acids. Germline V gene data show CDR1 as MDHEN and CDR2 as SYDVKM. V lost 4 bases, J lost 5 bases, and 11 bases stayed unmatched. Combining the CDR3 with reference TRBV28 and TRBJ2-3 gives the whole variable domain DVKVTQSSRYLVKRTGEKVFLECVQDMDHENMFWYRQDPGLGLRLIYFSYDVKMKEKGDIPEGYSVSREKKERFSLILESASTNQTSMYLCASSSSTGGPIDTQYFGPGTRLTVL.